This T cell receptor beta chain originates from a study of cytomegalovirus exposure and HLA in healthy donors (dated by TCRdb to between 2016 and 2019). Context from the whole study: In an earlier analysis of several hundred of the donors, approximately 260 Gb of sequence data and 117 million unique TCR beta sequences from 180 million or so T cells were reported. An early release that covered about 600 HLA-typed donors contained 250 to 350 gigabases of sequencing data and 85 million to 100 million unique TCR sequences. Of the 300 to 500 genotyped donors, 75% to 85% were placed in the genetic ancestry cluster associated with self-reported Caucasian donors. The study aimed to test whether cataloging public T cell receptors could reveal signatures of past pathogen exposure. The T cell repertoires of 670 or so subjects were profiled by immunosequencing and related to cytomegalovirus serostatus. In addition to the first cohort of 666 subjects, a separate validation cohort of some 120 different subjects was used. The study combined high-throughput TCR immunosequencing, statistical association of individual TCRs with disease status, and machine learning to predict cytomegalovirus infection status. In a later analysis, previously published TCR beta repertoires from 600 to 850 donors were re-analyzed and high-resolution HLA genotyping was added so that TCR occurrence patterns could be studied. Rather than using new phenotypic data, the later analysis identified candidate immune exposures from TCR beta sequences and from how often those sequences occurred across donors. An earlier analysis of 587 of the donors used high-throughput TCR beta sequencing to judge whether each TCR beta V gene segment behaved as functional or pseudogenic. Alongside the repertoire data, information on donor age, sex, ethnicity and CMV serostatus was compiled. A later genetic analysis used genome-wide SNP genotypes for about three fifths of the 666 donors, treating that subset as a discovery cohort. All discovery cohort repertoires had been generated on a single sequencing platform. HLA typing included class I and class II loci at four-digit resolution. Typing coverage varied by locus: roughly 629-630 donors for A, B, C, DRB1 and DQB1; about 520 for DQA1; more than 600 for DPA1; under 490 for DPB1. Roughly 5 DR-DQ haplotypes were handled as single units for association and clustering because linkage in the cohort was strong. On average, roughly 250,000 unique TCR beta nucleotide sequences were sequenced per donor among fewer than 500 genotyped donors of the cohort, with 15% to 20% of those sequences being non-productive. Study-wide findings and limitations: The cohort was sequenced for TCR beta chains only, and without alpha or paired-chain data the features that could be detected were limited. The authors suggested that the approach could potentially be extended to other disease states and immunological phenotypes. The classifier was reported to diagnose cytomegalovirus status with high specificity and sensitivity in both the original cohort and the validation cohort. Presence/absence analyses assumed roughly uniform sequencing depth across donors, an assumption that may not hold. Because some donors lacked HLA typing at each locus, the association tests relied only on the typed subset. The study gave a list of around 170 TCR beta chains associated with cytomegalovirus. According to a later genetic analysis, donors in an Asian-associated ancestry cluster had fewer N-insertions in productive TCRs than the approximately 710-donor mean. Specific HLA alleles were associated with 16,951 TCR beta sequences at a false discovery rate of 0.05 in a later analysis. Some IMGT-functional V segments, including TRBV6-2 and TRBV6-3, could not be told apart with the 87-base-pair reads, so those segments were excluded. An earlier analysis of several hundred of the donors showed that most TCR beta V segments appeared in productive rearrangements either about 87% or about 30% of the time, which broadly matched IMGT annotations. Most TCR sequences were seen in very few donors, while some public TCRs were found in many individuals. Several of the top co-occurrence clusters appeared to be linked to parvovirus B19, influenza, CMV and Epstein-Barr virus, according to a later analysis. Compared with equally common non-associated chains, HLA-associated TCR beta chains in a later analysis were more clonally expanded and had lower generation probabilities. Strong co-occurrence of HLA alleles, especially DR and DQ, made assigning TCR associations to individual alleles difficult. In a later analysis, most CMV-associated TCR beta chains were found to appear HLA-restricted, with HLA associations seemingly driven largely by CMV exposure. About 17 rarely observed V segments, including chromosome 9 orphons, were excluded from the earlier analysis of several hundred of the donors because counts were too low. A further reported finding was that TCR beta sequences accurately predicted the HLA-A and HLA-B alleles for most subjects in the first cohort. V-gene and J-gene trimming of TCR beta chains was associated with a missense DCLRE1C variant in a later genetic analysis, and the association was replicated in an independent cohort. A cluster of highly shared sequence variants was judged likely to be a technical artifact of the sequencing pipeline. In vitro tests confirmed that a few of the cytomegalovirus-associated TCR beta chains recognize cytomegalovirus antigens. CMV serostatus was the only immune exposure information available for the cohort. A later analysis found that TCR association rates varied across HLA loci, with DRB1 alleles showing the most associated TCRs and HLA-C alleles the fewest. Correlated functional status among segregating V segments might reflect linkage disequilibrium, but an unknown experimental factor could not be ruled out.

The cohort consisted of 666 healthy bone marrow donors. Cohort members were all nominally healthy when sampled, although unrecorded immune exposures were likely present. The donor tested CMV seronegative, placing the donor among the 350 or so seronegative members of the cohort. A peripheral blood sample was provided by each donor, and peripheral blood mononuclear cells were used for TCR beta sequencing. The Qiagen DNeasy Blood Extraction Kit was used to extract genomic DNA from the blood cell samples. CDR1 and CDR2 (SGHRS, YFSETQ) derive from the germline V gene. Taken from cysteine to phenylalanine, the CDR3 has 15 residues. Only CDR3 DNA is held: 45 bases, read in frame from base 1. Trimming removed 4 bases from V and 3 bases from J, leaving 13 bases between the germline ends. Libraries came from the immunoSEQ multiplex PCR assay. For the multiplex PCR, a mixture combining 60 forward primers for TCR Vbeta segments and 13 reverse primers for TCR Jbeta segments was used. The CDR3 region of rearranged TCR beta genes was amplified from genomic DNA with a multiplex PCR assay. On the Illumina HiSeq System, the amplified TCR beta libraries were sequenced as 87-base-pair reads. Per the original workflow: A later analysis tallied tens of millions of unique TCR beta chains across the 660 or so repertoires, and around 12 million of those chains were shared by two or more donors. Raw reads were error-corrected and collapsed into unique sequences with a nearest-neighbor algorithm that merged closely related sequences to remove PCR and sequencing errors. To assign V, D and J gene segments, CDR3 sequences were aligned to IMGT reference sequences. Each retained sequence needed at least a six-nucleotide match to both a V gene segment and a J gene segment. A rearrangement was called productive if the CDR3 had no stop codons and remained in frame with V and J, and every other rearrangement was called non-productive. CDR3 was defined according to IMGT convention as the region running from the second conserved V-encoded cysteine to the conserved J-encoded phenylalanine. The earlier analysis of roughly 590 of the donors excluded sequences that lacked an unambiguous match to a single V gene segment. An earlier analysis of just under 600 of the donors called V segments functional above 56.7% productive rearrangements and segregating when the between-donor standard deviation exceeded 5%. A statistical classification framework was developed to diagnose cytomegalovirus status using the catalog of TCR beta chain sequences. In a later analysis, V and J genes were assigned by comparing TCR nucleotide sequences against IMGT/GENE-DB human TR gene sequences. Using the TCRdist pipeline, a later analysis assigned CDR3 sequences along with most-parsimonious VDJ recombination scenarios. In a later analysis, each TCR beta chain was defined by its CDR3 amino acid sequence together with its V-gene family, and reads without a unique V-gene family were excluded. In a later analysis, 500 to 700 highly shared, low-generation-probability nucleotide sequences were removed to address suspected cross-contamination and a sequencing artifact. For each public chain, a later analysis derived a clonal expansion index from normalized ranks of inferred template counts within each repertoire. In a later analysis, generation probabilities were computed using a VDJ recombination model fitted to out-of-frame rearrangements, and the results were checked against IGoR. In a later analysis, TCR-TCR, TCR-HLA and TCR-CMV co-occurrence was scored with hypergeometric tests, and a repertoire-size bias correction was applied to TCR pairs. In a later analysis, false discovery rates were estimated by permuting HLA or CMV assignments 20 times. In a later analysis, co-occurring TCRs were grouped using DBSCAN, with TCRdist sequence similarity added in when clustering inside HLA-allele-positive subsets. Repertoires with fewer than 30,000 or more than 120,000 public chains were left out of co-occurrence clustering, as were a handful of repertoires with anomalous nucleotide sharing. Here the immuneACCESS table is served through TCRdb, limited to in-frame sequences with V and J called. Missing clones are a known gap in these copies; in checked studies unresolved V genes cover under half, and the rest lacks a known reason. D and trimming were read from the DNA, whereas the V and J calls and clone size are those reported in that table. This sample lists under 200,000 clones; less than 80% were detected once. Of the sample, 2.5% to 3.5% is held by the ten largest clones.

Of note for this clone: There is no known antigen for this receptor. The sample holds no much larger clone one base away, and base qualities are not on file.

Specimen: PBMCs. The clonotype was recovered from a man aged 35-49 years in good health and CMV-seronegative. The V gene is TRBV5-1 and the J gene is TRBJ2-2, with the D gene uncertain. The CDR3 is CASSLGSVDTGELFF. The nucleotide sequence reads TGCGCCAGCAGCCTCGGTTCCGTGGACACCGGGGAGCTGTTTTTT.